These 13 T cell receptor beta chains were sequenced from one sample in a study of graft-versus-host responses after intestinal transplantation. The repertoire was sequenced with immunoSEQ multiplex PCR; TCRdb's copy has only in-frame clones and lacks some. The repertoire has more than 55,000 clones, about 90% of them found once; the top ten carry around 1.5%. Sequencing was performed on PBMCs, taken 26 days after transplant. The receptors come from a human patient who received an intestinal transplant, so some T cells may come from the graft donor.

The CDR3 nucleotides are TGCGCCAGCAGCCAAAATCTGGCCGGGGCCAACGTCCTGACTTTC. The encoded protein is CASSQNLAGANVLTF. The chain combines TRBV4-1 with TRBJ2-6; no clear D. Germline V CDR1 and CDR2: MGHRA, YSYEKL. Trimming took off 2 bases at V and 4 bases at J, with 9 bases between the two ends. The CDR3 has 15 amino acids.

This clone was seen a single time. The J gene is TRBJ2-2, the V gene TRBV9, with TRBD2 as a possible D gene (7 bases). Trimming left V 4 bases short and J 0 bases short, with 16 bases between. The CDR3 totals 17 residues. CDR1 SGDLS and CDR2 YYNGEE come from the germline V gene. CDR3 in amino acids: CASSLTGGPTNTGELFF. CDR3 nucleotide sequence: TGTGCCAGCAGCCTCACCGGGGGGCCAACGAACACCGGGGAGCTGTTTTTT.

A few counts support this clone. V is TRBV19 and J is TRBJ1-2; 8 positions match TRBD1. The CDR3 sequence is 15 residues long. Germline CDR1 is LNHDA and CDR2 is SQIVND (reference sequence). The ends lost 5 bases at V and 4 bases at J; junction bases unmatched: 9. The CDR3 bases are TGTGCCAGTAGTGCCGGACAGGGCATGGGCTATGGCTACACCTTC. This encodes CASSAGQGMGYGYTF.

This chain connects TRBV28 to TRBJ1-1; D might be TRBD1 (6 bases). This CDR3 contains 17 residues. The germline gives CDR1 MDHEN, CDR2 SYDVKM. V lost 2 bases, J lost 0 bases, and 16 bases lay in between. The DNA for the CDR3 is TGTGCCAGCAGTTTACCCCGAACAGGGAAGATGAACACTGAAGCTTTCTTT. It translates to CASSLPRTGKMNTEAFF. Full variable domain (outside the CDR3, taken from reference TRBV28 and TRBJ1-1): DVKVTQSSRYLVKRTGEKVFLECVQDMDHENMFWYRQDPGLGLRLIYFSYDVKMKEKGDIPEGYSVSREKKERFSLILESASTNQTSMYLCASSLPRTGKMNTEAFFGQGTRLTVV.

The V and J genes are TRBV19 and TRBJ1-5; TRBD1 matches 7 bases. The CDR3 has 13 residues. J lost 3 bases, V lost 9 bases, and 5 bases had no gene match. Germline lookup yields CDR1 LNHDA and CDR2 SQIVND (reference sequence). CDR3 loop: CASTGTDNQPQHF. DNA of the CDR3: TGTGCCAGCACCGGGACAGACAATCAGCCCCAGCATTTT.

The V gene is TRBV4-1, the J gene TRBJ2-5, with TRBD1 matching 8 bases. The J segment lost 2 bases and the V segment lost 3 bases, leaving 5 bases of the junction unmatched. The germline CDR1 and CDR2 sequences are MGHRA and YSYEKL. The CDR3 is made up of 15 amino acids. CDR3 protein: CASSHGTGSQETQYF. CDR3 DNA: TGCGCCAGCAGCCATGGGACAGGCTCTCAAGAGACCCAGTACTTC.

The chain joins TRBV2 to TRBJ2-5, with 11 bases fitting TRBD2. The J segment lost 13 bases and the V segment lost 4 bases, leaving 8 bases of the junction unmatched. This CDR3 is 13 amino acids long. CDR1 and CDR2 from the germline V gene are SNHLY and FYNNEI. The CDR3 DNA sequence: TGTGCCAGCAGTGCTCTAGCGGGGGGCCTCCGGTACTTC. Its translation: CASSALAGGLRYF.

The DNA of the CDR3 is TGTGCCAGCAACCGGGACTCATGGCACAATGAGCAGTTCTTC. As protein: CASNRDSWHNEQFF. J is TRBJ2-1 and V is TRBV7-3, with D possibly being TRBD2 (6 bases). The CDR3 spans 14 residues. Germline assignment: CDR1 SGHTA and CDR2 FQGTGA. Trimming removed 7 bases from V and 5 bases from J, with 15 bases in between.

This clone was counted only a few times. The genes are TRBV15 and TRBJ1-3; 8 nucleotides align to TRBD1. V shed 6 bases and J 2 bases; nucleotides not matched to a gene: 3. CDR1 is LNHNV and CDR2 is YYDKDF in the germline V gene (reference sequence). This CDR3 spans 14 amino acids. In nucleotides, the CDR3 is TGTGCCACCAGTACAGGGGGGGCTGGAAACACCATATATTTT. It specifies CATSTGGAGNTIYF.

The chain recombines TRBV19 with TRBJ2-2, with D maybe TRBD1 (6 bases). Germline-derived CDR1 and CDR2 are LNHDA and SQIVND (reference sequence). Trimming left V 6 bases short and J 5 bases short, with 16 bases between. The CDR3 has 15 amino acids. CDR3 nucleotides: TGTGCCAGTAGGTGGGGTCAGGGGTATACCGGGGAGCTGTTTTTT. Its translation is CASRWGQGYTGELFF.

V and J are TRBV5-1 and TRBJ2-1; D not resolved. The CDR3 has 18 residues. V lost 3 bases to trimming and J lost 6 bases, with 25 bases between them. The germline V gene encodes CDR1 SGHRS and CDR2 YFSETQ. CDR3 in DNA: TGCGCCAGCAGCTGGATTAACCCGACTCCTCCGGTTGTCAATGAGCAGTTCTTC. Its translation: CASSWINPTPPVVNEQFF.

The chain employs TRBV27 and TRBJ2-7, with 7 bases fitting TRBD1. Germline V gives CDR1 MNHEY, CDR2 SMNVEV (reference sequence). The trim removed 0 bases at V and 6 bases at J, leaving 11 bases unmatched. This CDR3 region has 16 residues. The CDR3 DNA reads as TGTGCCAGCAGTTTATCGGGGGACAGCAGGTCTTCCGAGCAGTACTTC. This sequence encodes CASSLSGDSRSSEQYF.

The J gene is TRBJ1-2, the V gene TRBV19, with D perhaps matching TRBD1 (5 bases). Trimming took off 3 bases at V and 7 bases at J, with 9 bases between the two ends. Per the germline V gene, CDR1 is LNHDA and CDR2 is SQIVND (reference sequence). This CDR3 region has 12 residues. Here the CDR3 reads CASSMQGSGYTF. The CDR3 nucleotides read TGTGCCAGTAGTATGCAGGGCTCTGGCTACACCTTC.